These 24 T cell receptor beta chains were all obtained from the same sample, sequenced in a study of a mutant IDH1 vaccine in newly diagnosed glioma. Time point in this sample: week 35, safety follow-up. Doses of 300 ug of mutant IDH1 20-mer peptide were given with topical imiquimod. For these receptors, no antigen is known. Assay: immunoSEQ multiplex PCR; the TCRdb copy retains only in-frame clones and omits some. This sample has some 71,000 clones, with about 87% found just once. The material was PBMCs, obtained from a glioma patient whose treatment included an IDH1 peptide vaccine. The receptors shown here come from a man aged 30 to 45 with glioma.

CDR3 region: CASSPHGSNTGELFF. CDR3 DNA sequence: TGCGCCAGCAGCCCCCACGGGAGCAACACCGGGGAGCTGTTTTTT. The chain couples TRBV4-3 to TRBJ2-2, with D perhaps matching TRBD2 (6 bases). Trimming shortened V by 4 bases and J by 2 bases, and 11 bases separated the two germline ends. Germline assignment: CDR1 LGHNA and CDR2 YSLEER. The CDR3 extends over 15 amino acids.

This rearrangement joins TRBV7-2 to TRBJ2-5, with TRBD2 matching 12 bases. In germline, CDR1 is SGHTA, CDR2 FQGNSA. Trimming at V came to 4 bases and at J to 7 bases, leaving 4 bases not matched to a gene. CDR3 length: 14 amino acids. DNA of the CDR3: TGTGCCAGCAGCTCTACTAGCGGGGGGCTGACCCAGTACTTC. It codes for CASSSTSGGLTQYF.

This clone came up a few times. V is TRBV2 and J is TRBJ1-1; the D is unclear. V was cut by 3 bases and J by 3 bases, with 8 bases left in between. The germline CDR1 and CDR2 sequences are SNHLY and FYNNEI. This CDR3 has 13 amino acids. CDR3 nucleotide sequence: TGTGCCAGCAGTGAGGGTGGGTACACTGAAGCTTTCTTT. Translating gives CASSEGGYTEAFF.

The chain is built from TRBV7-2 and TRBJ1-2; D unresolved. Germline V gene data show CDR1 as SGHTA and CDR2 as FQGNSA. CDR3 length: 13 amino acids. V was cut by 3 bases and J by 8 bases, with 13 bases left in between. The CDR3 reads CASSFGPSQGYTF. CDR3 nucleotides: TGTGCCAGCAGCTTCGGCCCCAGTCAAGGCTACACCTTC. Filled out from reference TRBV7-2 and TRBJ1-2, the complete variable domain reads GAGVSQSPSNKVTEKGKDVELRCDPISGHTALYWYRQSLGQGLEFLIYFQGNSAPDKSGLPSDRFSAERTGGSVSTLTIQRTQQEDSAVYLCASSFGPSQGYTFGSGTRLTVV.

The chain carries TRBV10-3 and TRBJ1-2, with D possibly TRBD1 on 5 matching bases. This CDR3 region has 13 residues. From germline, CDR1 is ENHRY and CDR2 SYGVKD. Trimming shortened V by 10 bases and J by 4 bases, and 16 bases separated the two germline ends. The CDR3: CATRGRGFYGYTF. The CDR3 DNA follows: TGTGCCACCCGGGGCAGAGGTTTCTATGGCTACACCTTC.

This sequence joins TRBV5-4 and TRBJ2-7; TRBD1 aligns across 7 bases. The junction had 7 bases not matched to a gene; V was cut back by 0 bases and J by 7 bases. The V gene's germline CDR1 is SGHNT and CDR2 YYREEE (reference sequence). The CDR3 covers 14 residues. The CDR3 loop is CASSLVSGGQEQYF. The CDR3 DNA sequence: TGTGCCAGCAGCTTGGTGTCAGGGGGTCAAGAGCAGTACTTC. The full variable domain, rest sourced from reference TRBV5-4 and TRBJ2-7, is ETGVTQSPTHLIKTRGQQVTLRCSSQSGHNTVSWYQQALGQGPQFIFQYYREEENGRGNFPPRFSGLQFPNYSSELNVNALELDDSALYLCASSLVSGGQEQYFGPGTRLTVT.

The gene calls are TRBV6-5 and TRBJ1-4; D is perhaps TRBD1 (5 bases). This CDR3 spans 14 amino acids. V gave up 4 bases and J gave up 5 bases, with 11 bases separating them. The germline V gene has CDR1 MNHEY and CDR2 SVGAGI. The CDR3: CASSSGDGNEKLFF. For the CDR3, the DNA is TGTGCCAGCAGTTCCGGGGACGGGAATGAAAAACTGTTTTTT.

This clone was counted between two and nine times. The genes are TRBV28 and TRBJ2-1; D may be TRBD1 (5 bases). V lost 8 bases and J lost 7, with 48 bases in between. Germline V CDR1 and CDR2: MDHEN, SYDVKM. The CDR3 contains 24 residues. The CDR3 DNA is TGTGCCAGCGGGTACAGGCTTCGAGGTTCTCAACGAATTTTACTGGAGAACCTCGAAAATGAGCAGTTCTTC. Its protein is CASGYRLRGSQRILLENLENEQFF.

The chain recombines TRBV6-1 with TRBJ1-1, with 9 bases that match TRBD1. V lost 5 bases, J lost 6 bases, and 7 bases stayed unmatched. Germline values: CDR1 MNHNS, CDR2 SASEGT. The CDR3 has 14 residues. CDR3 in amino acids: CASSSDRGSSEAFF. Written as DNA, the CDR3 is TGTGCCAGCAGTTCCGACAGGGGGAGTTCTGAAGCTTTCTTT.

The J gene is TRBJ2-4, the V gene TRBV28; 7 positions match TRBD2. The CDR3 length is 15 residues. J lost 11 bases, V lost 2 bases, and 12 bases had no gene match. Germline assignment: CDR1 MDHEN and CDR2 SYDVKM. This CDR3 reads CASSLTGGGFTVQYF. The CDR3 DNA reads TGTGCCAGCAGTTTAACGGGGGGAGGGTTTACAGTTCAGTACTTC.

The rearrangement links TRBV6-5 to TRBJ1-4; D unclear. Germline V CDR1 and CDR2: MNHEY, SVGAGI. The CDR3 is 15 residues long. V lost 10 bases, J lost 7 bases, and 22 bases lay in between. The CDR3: CATLIRPFRGEKLFF. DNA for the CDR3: TGTGCCACATTAATAAGACCCTTTCGGGGTGAAAAACTGTTTTTT.

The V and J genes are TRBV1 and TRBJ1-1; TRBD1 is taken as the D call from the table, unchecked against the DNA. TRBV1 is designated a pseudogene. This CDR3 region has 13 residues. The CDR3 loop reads CTSSPNRHTEAFF. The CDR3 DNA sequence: TGCACCAGCAGTCCTAACAGGCACACTGAAGCTTTCTTT.

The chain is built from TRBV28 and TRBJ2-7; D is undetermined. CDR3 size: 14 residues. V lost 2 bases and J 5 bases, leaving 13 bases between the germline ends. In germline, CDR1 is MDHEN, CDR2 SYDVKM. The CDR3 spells CASSLLPRIHEQYF. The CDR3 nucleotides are TGTGCCAGCAGTTTACTCCCGAGGATCCACGAGCAGTACTTC.

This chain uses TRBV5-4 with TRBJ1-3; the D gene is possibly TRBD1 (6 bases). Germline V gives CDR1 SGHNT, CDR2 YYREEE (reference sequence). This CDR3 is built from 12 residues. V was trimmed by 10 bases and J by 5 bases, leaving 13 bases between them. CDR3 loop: CAVQGVRNTIYF. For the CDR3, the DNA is TGTGCCGTACAGGGAGTCAGAAACACCATATATTTT.

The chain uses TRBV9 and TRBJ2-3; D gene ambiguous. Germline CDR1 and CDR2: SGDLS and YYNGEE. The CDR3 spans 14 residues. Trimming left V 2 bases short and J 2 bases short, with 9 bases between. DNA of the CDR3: TGTGCCAGCAGCGTCGGGCCGTCCACAGATACGCAGTATTTT. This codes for CASSVGPSTDTQYF. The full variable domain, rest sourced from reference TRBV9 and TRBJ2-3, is DSGVTQTPKHLITATGQRVTLRCSPRSGDLSVYWYQQSLDQGLQFLIQYYNGEERAKGNILERFSAQQFPDLHSELNLSSLELGDSALYFCASSVGPSTDTQYFGPGTRLTVL.

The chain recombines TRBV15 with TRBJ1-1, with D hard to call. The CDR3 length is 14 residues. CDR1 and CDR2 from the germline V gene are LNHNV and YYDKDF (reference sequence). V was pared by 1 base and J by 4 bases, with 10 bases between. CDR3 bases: TGTGCCACCAGCAGAGGTCAAGTGGGCACTGAAGCTTTCTTT. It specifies CATSRGQVGTEAFF.

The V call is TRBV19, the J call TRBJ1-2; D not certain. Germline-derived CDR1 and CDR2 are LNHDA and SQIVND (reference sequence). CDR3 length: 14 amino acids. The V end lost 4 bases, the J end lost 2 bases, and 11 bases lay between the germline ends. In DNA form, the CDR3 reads TGTGCCAGTAGTACCTTACAGCGAAACTATGGCTACACCTTC. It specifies CASSTLQRNYGYTF.

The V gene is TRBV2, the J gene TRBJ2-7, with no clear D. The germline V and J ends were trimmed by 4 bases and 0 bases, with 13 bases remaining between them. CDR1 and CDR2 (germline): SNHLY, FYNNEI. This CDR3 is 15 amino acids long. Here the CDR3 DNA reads TGTGCCAGCAGTGGGACGCATCAAAGCTCCTACGAGCAGTACTTC. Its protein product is CASSGTHQSSYEQYF.

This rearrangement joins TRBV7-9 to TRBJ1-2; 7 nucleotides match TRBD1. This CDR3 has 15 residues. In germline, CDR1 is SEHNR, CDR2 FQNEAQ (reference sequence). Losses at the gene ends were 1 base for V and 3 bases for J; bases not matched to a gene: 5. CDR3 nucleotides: TGTGCCAGCAGCTTAGGTGCAGGGGGGGACTATGGCTACACCTTC. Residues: CASSLGAGGDYGYTF.

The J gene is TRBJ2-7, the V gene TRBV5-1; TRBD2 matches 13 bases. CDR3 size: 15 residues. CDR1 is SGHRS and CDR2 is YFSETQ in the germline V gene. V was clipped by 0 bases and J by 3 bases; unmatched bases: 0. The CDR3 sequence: CASSLGLAGGYEQYF. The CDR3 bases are TGCGCCAGCAGCTTGGGACTAGCGGGGGGCTACGAGCAGTACTTC.

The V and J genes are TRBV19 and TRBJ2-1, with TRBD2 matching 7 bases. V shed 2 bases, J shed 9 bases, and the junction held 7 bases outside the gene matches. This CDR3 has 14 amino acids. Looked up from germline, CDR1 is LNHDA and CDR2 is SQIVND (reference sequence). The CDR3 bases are TGTGCCAGTAGTATATCCGGGGGGTTAGGTGAGCAGTTCTTC. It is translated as CASSISGGLGEQFF.

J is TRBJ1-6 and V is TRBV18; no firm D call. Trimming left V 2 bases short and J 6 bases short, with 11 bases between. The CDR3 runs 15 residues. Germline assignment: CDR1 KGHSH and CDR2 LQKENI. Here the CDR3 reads CASSPGNLANSPLHF. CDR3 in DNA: TGTGCCAGCTCACCAGGCAATTTGGCTAATTCACCCCTCCACTTT.

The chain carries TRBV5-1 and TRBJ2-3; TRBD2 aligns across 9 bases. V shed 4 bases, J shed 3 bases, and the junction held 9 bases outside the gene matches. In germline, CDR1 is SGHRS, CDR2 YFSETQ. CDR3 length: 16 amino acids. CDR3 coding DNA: TGCGCCAGCAGCCTGGGGGGACTAGCTATAACAGATACGCAGTATTTT. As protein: CASSLGGLAITDTQYF.

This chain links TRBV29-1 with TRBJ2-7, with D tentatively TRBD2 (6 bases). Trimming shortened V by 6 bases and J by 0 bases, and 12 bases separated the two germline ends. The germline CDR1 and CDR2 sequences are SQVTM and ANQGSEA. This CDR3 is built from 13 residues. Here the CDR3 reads CSVIAASSYEQYF. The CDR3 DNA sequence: TGCAGCGTAATAGCGGCAAGCTCCTACGAGCAGTACTTC.